This TCR beta chain was retrieved from a study of blood T cell repertoires in COVID-19. The CDR3 runs 12 residues. Per germline, CDR1 MDHEN and CDR2 SYDVKM. Data came from immunoSEQ multiplex PCR; TCRdb stores just in-frame clones and leaves some out. The repertoire holds 200,000 to 250,000 clones, with approximately 80% as singletons. Sequenced material: PBMCs or T cells enriched from blood (not recorded which). The chain joins TRBV28 to TRBJ2-7, with D possibly TRBD1 on 7 matching bases. The TCR originated in a woman in her forties with acute COVID-19. In DNA form, the CDR3 reads TGTGCGACGGAGGGGGCACCCAGCGAGCAGTACTTC. Translating it yields CATEGAPSEQYF.